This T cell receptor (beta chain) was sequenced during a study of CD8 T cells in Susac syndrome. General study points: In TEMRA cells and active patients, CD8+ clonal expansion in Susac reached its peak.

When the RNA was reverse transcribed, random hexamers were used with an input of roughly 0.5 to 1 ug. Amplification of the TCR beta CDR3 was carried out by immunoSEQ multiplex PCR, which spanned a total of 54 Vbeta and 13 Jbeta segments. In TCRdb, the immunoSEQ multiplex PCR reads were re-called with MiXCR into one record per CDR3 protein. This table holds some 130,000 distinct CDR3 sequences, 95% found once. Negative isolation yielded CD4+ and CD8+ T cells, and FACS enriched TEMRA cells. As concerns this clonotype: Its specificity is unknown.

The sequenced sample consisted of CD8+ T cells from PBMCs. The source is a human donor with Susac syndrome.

The CDR3 nucleotides read TGTGCCAGCAGTTACGCCTGGGACACGGGACAGAGCAACGTCCTGACTTTC. This gives the protein CASSYAWDTGQSNVLTF. This sequence joins TRBV6-5 and TRBJ2-6; the match to TRBD1 covers 7 bases. CDR3 length: 17 amino acids. Germline V lookup: CDR1 MNHEY, CDR2 SVGAGI. V gave up 2 bases and J gave up 9 bases; unmatched junction bases: 13.